Listed below are T cell receptor beta chains from one sample, sequenced in a study of cytomegalovirus exposure and HLA in healthy donors. Only in-frame clones appear in the TCRdb table, and some are missing; sequencing was by immunoSEQ multiplex PCR. The repertoire holds approximately 170,000 clones, with roughly 80% as singletons. Specimen: PBMCs. The receptor set was obtained from a male donor in good health and CMV-seronegative. CDR3s leave out the opening cysteine and the closing phenylalanine or tryptophan. Size is stated for part of the rows, as once, few or many counts, or as a class when the clone is expanded.

V,size,length,CDR3
TRBV14,few,13,ASSQFVSMNTEAF
TRBV7-9,NA,14,ASSLEGTGEEEKLF
TRBV15,NA,12,ATSRETGDDEAF
TRBV5-6,NA,11,ASSRYRGETQY
TRBV5-4,NA,11,ASSRATSGTQY
TRBV18,NA,16,ASSPPVTGGTLGDIQY
TRBV10-3,NA,11,ATEQGAGQPQH
TRBV5-4,NA,12,ASRGGQYEETQY
TRBV9,NA,9,ATDRGNEQF
TRBV4-2,NA,14,ASSQVIGEGHDEQF
TRBV19,NA,17,ASSRRTGGAKPMNTEAF
TRBV5-1,NA,13,ASSLVVGSSYEQY
TRBV19,NA,13,ASTLTSGSLNEQF
TRBV7-9,NA,12,ASSPVVQGSPAF
TRBV5-8,NA,14,ASSLRSGRRLGEQY
TRBV5-6,NA,13,ASILRAGSGNTIY
TRBV28,NA,14,ASSLHRGGLTGELF
TRBV9,NA,12,ASSVGQGDYGYT
TRBV11-2,NA,13,ASSSGPGQQETQY
TRBV4-1,NA,13,ASSHLETGNYEQY
TRBV5-1,NA,13,ASSLSAGGGETQY
TRBV9,NA,13,ASSVAVGAKDTQY
TRBV19,NA,14,ASSILPSGAYNEQF
TRBV19,once,11,ASERDSGNTIY
TRBV6-6,NA,12,ASSYSGGDNEQF
TRBV5-1,NA,16,ASSRDGGLEGEGTEAF
TRBV6-5,NA,14,ASSYSGGRNQETQY
TRBV18,NA,15,ASSRTAYDSINEKLF
TRBV5-1,NA,15,ASSLSGTSGSGETQY
TRBV4-1,NA,12,ASSQGGNQETQY
TRBV6-5,NA,13,ASSYFGSGRDGYT
TRBV5-1,NA,15,ASSLGTSGMTYNEQF
TRBV9,NA,15,ASSGSWNGRSYNEQF
TRBV14,NA,13,ASSLGTVNTGELF
TRBV5-6,NA,11,ASTWTGLGEQY
TRBV28,once,14,ASREGQGRIPYEQY
TRBV6-1,few,17,ASSEKRTSGGTNTGELF